Listed here is a single TCR beta chain. The antigen it binds to is not known. Base quality data are lacking; no much larger clone is found one base away. The sample originates from a study of shared clonotypes between healthy human individuals (dated by TCRdb to about 2020). The study in broad terms: The cohort comprised two women and three men aged 18 to 49 years. For each donor, CD4 naive and CD4 memory were each run on three plates, CD8 naive on two plates, and CD8 memory on one plate. To estimate repertoire size and how much clonotypes are shared between individuals, the study performed deep sequencing of blood TCR repertoires from about five healthy adults. To increase sequencing depth and limit assay-specific biases, different laboratories used diverse techniques to prepare libraries and sequence TCR repertoires. Per donor, leukapheresis produced somewhere between about 0.94 and 8.9 billion PBMCs. Study-wide findings and limitations: Because the study included a small number of donors, the genetic and exposure-history diversity represented was limited. Clonotypes shared by all four sorted-subset donors showed higher generation probabilities than non-shared clonotypes. Larger estimated clonotype richness was generally found for naive subsets than for memory subsets. About 4.5% of naive CD4, more than 3% of naive CD8, approximately 2.2% of memory CD4, and 0.35% to 0.4% of memory CD8 clonotypes were shared across several donors. Sampling was restricted to blood, and TCR repertoires in tissues likely differ from the TCR repertoires found in blood. Incomplete sequencing was indicated by rarefaction of sorted-subset datasets, despite the large sequencing depth. Pairwise subsampling indicated that sequencing depth was expected to affect the degree of clonotype sharing among donors.

TCR CDR3 regions were amplified from genomic DNA by multiplex PCR using the deep immunoSEQ assay. Extracted genomic DNA from each cell subset was distributed evenly across all wells of several immunoSEQ 96-well plates, and each plate was treated as a replicate. For sorted subsets, approximately 190 ng genomic DNA, equal to tens of thousands of T cell genomes, was loaded into each replicate PCR. Purified libraries were quantified with a Qubit 3.0 fluorometer, sized on a Bioanalyzer 2100, and re-quantified with the KAPA Library Quantification kit. Every immunoSEQ 96-well plate was sequenced on a separate single-read 150-cycle Illumina NextSeq 550 flow cell. In the authors' own workflow: Because only junctional sequences without quality scores were contained in the immunoSEQ output, filtering matching that applied to full-length reads could not be performed. Sequences were annotated with PyIR, a Python wrapper for IgBLAST v1.9, and V/J genes and CDR3 were assigned using IMGT germline references. Reads were filtered out if the reads had weak V/J assignments (E-value above 1e-6), no CDR3, stop codons, out-of-frame junctions, or ambiguous translated residues. V3J clonotypes were defined by identical inferred V gene, J gene, and CDR3 amino acid sequence. Percentage overlap between repertoires was computed as shared unique clonotypes divided by the size of the smaller repertoire. Three approaches were used to assess repertoire richness: RTK rarefaction, the Chao1 estimator, and Recon v2.1 estimates of unobserved clonotypes. OLGA was used to compute generation probabilities for all TCRbeta clonotypes that the gDNA method yielded from a handful of donors. TCRdb provides this immuneACCESS table in a form limited to in-frame rearrangements. Some clones are lacking; in checked studies, under half of them reflect an unresolved V gene, and why the rest are absent is not known. V and J calls and clone size follow that table, whereas D and trimming were derived from the DNA. A total of around 1.1 million clones appear in this sample, 70% to 80% of them only once. The ten top clones hold 0.89% of the sample.

The donors were healthy, HIV-negative adults who had no recently reported acute infections or vaccinations. All donors were Caucasian adults living in Nashville, Tennessee, USA. CD4+ T cells were enriched through magnetic negative selection, after which naive cells were positively selected on CD45RA and the remaining negative fraction served as the memory subset. Blood was obtained by leukapheresis, after which PBMCs were separated by Ficoll-Histopaque density gradient centrifugation and cryopreserved in liquid nitrogen vapor phase. Analytical flow cytometry was used to check the purity and quantity of each magnetically sorted T cell population. From each sorted fraction, genomic DNA was isolated and quantified by UV absorbance on a Nanodrop 2000c. Sequenced material: memory CD4+ T cells from PBMCs. The cell subset or site label on this specimen signifies: CD45RA-negative fraction. This receptor was obtained from a man between 18 and 29 years old in good health. Some clones in this sample may be carry-over from other donors' samples.

The nucleotides are TGCGCCAGCAGCCAAACGAATCAGGGGAACTCTGGAAACACCATATATTTT. The translation is CASSQTNQGNSGNTIYF. The rearrangement combines TRBV4-1 with TRBJ1-3; perhaps TRBD1 is the D gene, with 6 bases matching. The CDR3 covers 17 residues, taking in both the cysteine and the phenylalanine. Of all the DNA, just the CDR3 is kept, 51 bases in frame from base 1. The germline V gene gives CDR1 as MGHRA and CDR2 as YSYEKL. The junction carries 14 bases between V and J, which are trimmed by 2 bases and 0 bases respectively.